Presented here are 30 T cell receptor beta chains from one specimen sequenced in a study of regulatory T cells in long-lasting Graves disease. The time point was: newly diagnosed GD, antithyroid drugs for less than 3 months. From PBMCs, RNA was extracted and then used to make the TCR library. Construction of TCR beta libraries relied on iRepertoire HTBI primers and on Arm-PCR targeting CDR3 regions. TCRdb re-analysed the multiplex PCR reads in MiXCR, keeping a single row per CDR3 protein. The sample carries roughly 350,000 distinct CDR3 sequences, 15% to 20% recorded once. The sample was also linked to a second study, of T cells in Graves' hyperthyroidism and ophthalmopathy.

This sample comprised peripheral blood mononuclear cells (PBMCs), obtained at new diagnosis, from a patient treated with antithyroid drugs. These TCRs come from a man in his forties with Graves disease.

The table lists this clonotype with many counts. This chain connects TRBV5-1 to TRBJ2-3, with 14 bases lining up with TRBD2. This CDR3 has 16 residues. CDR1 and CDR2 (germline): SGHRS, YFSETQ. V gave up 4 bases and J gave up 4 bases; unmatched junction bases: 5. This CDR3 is CASSVTSGGAPDTQYF. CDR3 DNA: TGCGCCAGCAGCGTGACTAGCGGGGGGGCCCCAGATACGCAGTATTTT.

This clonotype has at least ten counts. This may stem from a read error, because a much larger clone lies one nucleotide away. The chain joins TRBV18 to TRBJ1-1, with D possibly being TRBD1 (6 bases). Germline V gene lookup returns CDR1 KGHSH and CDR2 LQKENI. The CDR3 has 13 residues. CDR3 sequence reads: CASSLLGGTKAFF. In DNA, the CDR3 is TGTGCCAGCTCACTGCTCGGGGGCACTAAAGCTTTCTTT. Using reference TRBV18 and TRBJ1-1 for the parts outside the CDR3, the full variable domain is NAGVMQNPRHLVRRRGQEARLRCSPMKGHSHVYWYRQLPEEGLKFMVYLQKENIIDESGMPKERFSAEFPKEGPSILRIQQVVRGDSAAYFCASSLLGGTKAFFGQGTRLTVV.

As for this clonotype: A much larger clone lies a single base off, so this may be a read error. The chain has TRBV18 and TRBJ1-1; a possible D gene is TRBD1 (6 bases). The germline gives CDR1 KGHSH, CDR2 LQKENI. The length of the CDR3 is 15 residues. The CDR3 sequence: CASSLTDSLNTGAFF. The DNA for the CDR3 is TGTGCCAGCTCACTTACGGACAGCCTGAACACTGGAGCTTTCTTT.

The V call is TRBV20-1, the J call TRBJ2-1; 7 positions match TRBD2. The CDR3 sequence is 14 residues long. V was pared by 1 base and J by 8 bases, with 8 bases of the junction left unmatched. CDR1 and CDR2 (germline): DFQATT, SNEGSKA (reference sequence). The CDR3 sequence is CSARAGGGAHEQFF. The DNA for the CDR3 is TGCAGTGCTAGAGCGGGGGGAGGGGCCCATGAGCAGTTCTTC.

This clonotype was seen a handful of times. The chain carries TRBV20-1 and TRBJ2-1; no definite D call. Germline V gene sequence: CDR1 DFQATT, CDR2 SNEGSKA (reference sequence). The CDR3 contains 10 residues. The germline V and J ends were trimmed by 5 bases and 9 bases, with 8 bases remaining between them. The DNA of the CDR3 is TGCAGTGCTGAAGGACCTGAGCAGTTCTTC. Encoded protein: CSAEGPEQFF.

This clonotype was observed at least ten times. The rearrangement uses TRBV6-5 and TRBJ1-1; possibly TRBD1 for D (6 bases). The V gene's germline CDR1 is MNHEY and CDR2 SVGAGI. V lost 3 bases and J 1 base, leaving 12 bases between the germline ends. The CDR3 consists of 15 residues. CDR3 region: CASSYPGTPNTEAFF. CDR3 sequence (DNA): TGTGCCAGCAGTTATCCCGGGACACCGAACACTGAAGCTTTCTTT.

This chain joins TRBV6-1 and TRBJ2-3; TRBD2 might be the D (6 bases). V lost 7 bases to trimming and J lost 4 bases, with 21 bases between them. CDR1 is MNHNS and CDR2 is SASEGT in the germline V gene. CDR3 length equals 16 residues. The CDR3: CASTSGTQTWADTQYF. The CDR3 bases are TGTGCCAGCACCTCCGGGACTCAAACCTGGGCAGATACGCAGTATTTT.

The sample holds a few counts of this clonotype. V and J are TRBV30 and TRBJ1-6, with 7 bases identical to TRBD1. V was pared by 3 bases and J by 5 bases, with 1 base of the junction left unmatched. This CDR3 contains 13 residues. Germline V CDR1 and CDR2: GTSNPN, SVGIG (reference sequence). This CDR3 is CAWRTGNNSPLHF. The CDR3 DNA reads TGTGCCTGGAGGACAGGGAATAATTCACCCCTCCACTTT.

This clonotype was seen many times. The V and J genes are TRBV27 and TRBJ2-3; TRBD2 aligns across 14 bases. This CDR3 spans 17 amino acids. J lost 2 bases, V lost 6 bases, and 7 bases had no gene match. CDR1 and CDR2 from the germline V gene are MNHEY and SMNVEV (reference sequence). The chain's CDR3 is CASRKTSGGANTDTQYF. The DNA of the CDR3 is TGTGCCAGCAGAAAGACTAGCGGGGGGGCGAACACAGATACGCAGTATTTT.

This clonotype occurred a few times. The DNA for the CDR3 is TGCGCCAGCAGCTTAGAACCTAATCAGCCCCAGCATTTT. As protein: CASSLEPNQPQHF. The rearrangement joins TRBV5-1 to TRBJ1-5; D is uncertain. Germline lookup yields CDR1 SGHRS and CDR2 YFSETQ. The V gene lost 2 bases and the J gene lost 4 bases, with 7 bases spanning the gap. The CDR3 contains 13 residues.

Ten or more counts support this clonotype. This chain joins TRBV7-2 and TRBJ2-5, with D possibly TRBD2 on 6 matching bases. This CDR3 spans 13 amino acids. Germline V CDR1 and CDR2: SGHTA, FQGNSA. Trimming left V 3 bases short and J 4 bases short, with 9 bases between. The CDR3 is CASSFGGAETQYF. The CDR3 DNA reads TGTGCCAGCAGCTTTGGCGGGGCAGAGACCCAGTACTTC.

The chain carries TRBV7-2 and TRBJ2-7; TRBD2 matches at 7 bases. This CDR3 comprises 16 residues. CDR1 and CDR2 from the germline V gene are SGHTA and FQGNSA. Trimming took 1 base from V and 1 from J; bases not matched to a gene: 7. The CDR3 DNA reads TGTGCCAGCAGCTTAGGCTTCCAGCGGGGTTCCTACGAGCAGTACTTC. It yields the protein CASSLGFQRGSYEQYF.

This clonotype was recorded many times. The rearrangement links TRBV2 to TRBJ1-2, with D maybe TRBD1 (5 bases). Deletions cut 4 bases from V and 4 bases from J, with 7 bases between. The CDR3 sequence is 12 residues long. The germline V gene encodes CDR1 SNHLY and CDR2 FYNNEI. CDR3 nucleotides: TGTGCCAGCAGTGTACAGGCCTATGGCTACACCTTC. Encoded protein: CASSVQAYGYTF.

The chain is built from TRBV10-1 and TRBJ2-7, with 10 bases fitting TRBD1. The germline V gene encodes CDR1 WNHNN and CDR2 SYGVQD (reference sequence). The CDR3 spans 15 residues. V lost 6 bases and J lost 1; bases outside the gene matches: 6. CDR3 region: CASSDRGRGSYEQYF. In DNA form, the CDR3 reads TGCGCCAGCAGCGACAGGGGGCGAGGGTCCTACGAGCAGTACTTC.

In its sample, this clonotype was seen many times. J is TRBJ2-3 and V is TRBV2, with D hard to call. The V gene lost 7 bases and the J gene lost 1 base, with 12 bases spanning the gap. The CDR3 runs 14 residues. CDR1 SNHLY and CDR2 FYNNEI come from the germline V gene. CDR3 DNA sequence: TGTGCCAGCAAAAGGGCAGGTGGCACAGATACGCAGTATTTT. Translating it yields CASKRAGGTDTQYF.

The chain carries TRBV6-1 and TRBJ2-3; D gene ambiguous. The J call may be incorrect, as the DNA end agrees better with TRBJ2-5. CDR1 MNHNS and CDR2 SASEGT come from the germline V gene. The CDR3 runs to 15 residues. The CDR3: CASSPTWALGETQYF. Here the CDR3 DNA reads TGTGCCAGCAGCCCTACATGGGCCCTGGGAGAGACCCAGTACTTC.

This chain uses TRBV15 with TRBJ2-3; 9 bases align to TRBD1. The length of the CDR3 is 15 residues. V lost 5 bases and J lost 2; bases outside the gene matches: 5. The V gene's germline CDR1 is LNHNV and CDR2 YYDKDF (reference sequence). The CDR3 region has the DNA TGTGCCACCAGCCGTGGACAGGGGTACACAGATACGCAGTATTTT. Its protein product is CATSRGQGYTDTQYF.

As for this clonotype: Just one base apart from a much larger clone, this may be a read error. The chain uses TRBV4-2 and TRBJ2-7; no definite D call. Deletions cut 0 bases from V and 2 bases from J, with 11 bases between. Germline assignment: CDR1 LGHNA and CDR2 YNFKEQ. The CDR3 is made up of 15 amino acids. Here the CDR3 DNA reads TGTGCCAGCAGCCAAGATCTAGTGTCAACCTACGAGCAGTACTTC. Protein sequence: CASSQDLVSTYEQYF.

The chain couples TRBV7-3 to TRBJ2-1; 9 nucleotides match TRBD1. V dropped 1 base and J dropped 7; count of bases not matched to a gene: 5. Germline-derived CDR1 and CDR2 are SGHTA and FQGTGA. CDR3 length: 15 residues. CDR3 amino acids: CASSLRTGDWNEQFF. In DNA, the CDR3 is TGTGCCAGCAGCTTAAGGACAGGGGATTGGAATGAGCAGTTCTTC.

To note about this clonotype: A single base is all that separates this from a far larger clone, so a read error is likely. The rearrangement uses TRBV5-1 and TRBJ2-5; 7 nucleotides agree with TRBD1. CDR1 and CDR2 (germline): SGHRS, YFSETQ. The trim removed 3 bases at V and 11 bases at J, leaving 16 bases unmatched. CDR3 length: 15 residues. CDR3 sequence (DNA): TGCGCCAGCAGCTCCACAGGGGTGATCCACAATGAGCAGTACTTC. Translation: CASSSTGVIHNEQYF.

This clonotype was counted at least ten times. The CDR3 region is CASSPTVTSTDTQYF. CDR3 DNA: TGCGCCAGCAGCCCGACAGTTACTAGCACAGATACGCAGTATTTT. V is TRBV5-1 and J is TRBJ2-3, with TRBD1 as a possible D gene (5 bases). This CDR3 has 15 residues. Per germline, CDR1 SGHRS and CDR2 YFSETQ. The V end was cut by 4 bases, the J end by 0 bases, with 12 bases between.

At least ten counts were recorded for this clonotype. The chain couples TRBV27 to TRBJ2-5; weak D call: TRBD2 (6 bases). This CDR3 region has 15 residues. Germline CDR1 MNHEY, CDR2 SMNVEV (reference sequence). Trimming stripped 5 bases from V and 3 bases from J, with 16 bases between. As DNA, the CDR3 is TGTGCCAGCAGTCTCCCCGGAGGGCCCAAAGAGACCCAGTACTTC. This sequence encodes CASSLPGGPKETQYF.

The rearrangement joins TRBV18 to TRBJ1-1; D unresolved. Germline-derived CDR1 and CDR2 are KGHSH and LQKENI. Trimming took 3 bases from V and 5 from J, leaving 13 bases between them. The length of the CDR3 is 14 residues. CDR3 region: CASSPSTAGTEAFF. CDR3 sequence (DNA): TGTGCCAGCTCACCCTCAACGGCGGGGACTGAAGCTTTCTTT. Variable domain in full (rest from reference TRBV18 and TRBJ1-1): NAGVMQNPRHLVRRRGQEARLRCSPMKGHSHVYWYRQLPEEGLKFMVYLQKENIIDESGMPKERFSAEFPKEGPSILRIQQVVRGDSAAYFCASSPSTAGTEAFFGQGTRLTVV.

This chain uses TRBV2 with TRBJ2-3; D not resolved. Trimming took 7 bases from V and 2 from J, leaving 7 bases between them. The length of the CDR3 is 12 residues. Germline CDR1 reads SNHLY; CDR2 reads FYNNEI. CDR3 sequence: CASKESTDTQYF. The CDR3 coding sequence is TGTGCCAGCAAAGAATCCACAGATACGCAGTATTTT.

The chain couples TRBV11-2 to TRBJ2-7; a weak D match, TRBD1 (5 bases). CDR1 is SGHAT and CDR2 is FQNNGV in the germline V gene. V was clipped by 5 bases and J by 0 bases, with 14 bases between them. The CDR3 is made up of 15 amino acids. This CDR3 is CASSESGQSSYEQYF. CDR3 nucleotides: TGTGCCAGCAGCGAATCAGGACAAAGCTCCTACGAGCAGTACTTC.

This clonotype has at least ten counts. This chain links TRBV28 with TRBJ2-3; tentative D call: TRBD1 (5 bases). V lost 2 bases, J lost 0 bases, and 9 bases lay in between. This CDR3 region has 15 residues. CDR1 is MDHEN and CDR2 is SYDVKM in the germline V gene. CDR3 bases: TGTGCCAGCAGTTTACCGACAGCGAGCACAGATACGCAGTATTTT. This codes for CASSLPTASTDTQYF.

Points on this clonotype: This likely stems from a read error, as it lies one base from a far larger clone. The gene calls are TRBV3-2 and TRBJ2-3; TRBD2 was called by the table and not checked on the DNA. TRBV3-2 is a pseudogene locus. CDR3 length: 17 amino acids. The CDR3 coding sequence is TGTGCCAGCAGCCAAGTGGAGCGGGGGGGCAGCACAGGTACGCAGTATTTT. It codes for CASSQVERGGSTGTQYF.

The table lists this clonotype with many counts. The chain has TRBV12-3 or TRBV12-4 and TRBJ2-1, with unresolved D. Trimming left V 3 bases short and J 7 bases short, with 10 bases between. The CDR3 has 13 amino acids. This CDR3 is CASSLGKANEQFF. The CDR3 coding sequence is TGTGCCAGCAGTTTGGGAAAAGCGAATGAGCAGTTCTTC.

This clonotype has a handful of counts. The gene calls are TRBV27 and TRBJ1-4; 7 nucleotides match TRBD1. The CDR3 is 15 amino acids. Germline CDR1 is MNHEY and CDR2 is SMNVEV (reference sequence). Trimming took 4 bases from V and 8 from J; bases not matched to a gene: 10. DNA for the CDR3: TGTGCCAGCAGTTCCCCCGGGACACAGGGGGAAAAACTGTTTTTT. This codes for CASSSPGTQGEKLFF.

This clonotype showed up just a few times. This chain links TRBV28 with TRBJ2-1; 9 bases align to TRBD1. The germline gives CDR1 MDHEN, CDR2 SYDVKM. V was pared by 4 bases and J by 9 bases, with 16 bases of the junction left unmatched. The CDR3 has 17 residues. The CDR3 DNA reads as TGTGCCAGCAGTTCCACAACAAGGACAGGGGCGGGTGGTGAGCAGTTCTTC. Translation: CASSSTTRTGAGGEQFF.